The 5 T cell receptor beta chains listed next were all sequenced from one sample in a study of blood T cell repertoires in COVID-19. Here immunoSEQ multiplex PCR was the method, and the copy in TCRdb shows in-frame clones only, minus some. The repertoire includes approximately 12,000 clones, about two thirds of them detected once, and approximately 6% sits in the top ten. Sequenced sample: peripheral blood. These receptors all come from a man between 60 and 75 years old with COVID-19, enrolled during active disease.

By sample share, this clone is medium-sized. J is TRBJ2-1 and V is TRBV3-1 (or the pseudogene TRBV3-2); D unclear. The germline V and J ends were trimmed by 4 bases and 2 bases, with 6 bases remaining between them. CDR1 and CDR2 (germline): LGHDT, YNNKEL (reference sequence). The CDR3 totals 13 residues. This chain's CDR3 is CASSPPTYNEQFF. CDR3 coding DNA: TGTGCCAGCAGCCCCCCCACCTACAATGAGCAGTTCTTC.

The chain recombines TRBV7-6 with TRBJ2-3; 11 bases are a match to TRBD2. CDR1 is SGHVS, CDR2 FNYEAQ, per germline. CDR3 length equals 18 residues. Germline trimming cut 0 bases from V and 2 bases from J; bases unmatched to any gene: 7. CDR3 protein: CASSLARLAGTYTDTQYF. In DNA, the CDR3 is TGTGCCAGCAGCTTAGCCCGACTAGCGGGGACCTACACAGATACGCAGTATTTT.

The chain employs TRBV6-1 and TRBJ1-1, with 11 bases aligning to TRBD1. The ends lost 2 bases at V and 0 bases at J; junction bases unmatched: 5. This CDR3 spans 17 amino acids. The germline gives CDR1 MNHNS, CDR2 SASEGT. The DNA for the CDR3 is TGTGCCAGCAGTGAATGGACAGGGGGCCTCATGAACACTGAAGCTTTCTTT. This encodes CASSEWTGGLMNTEAFF.

This clone was seen just once. The rearrangement joins TRBV29-1 to TRBJ1-1, with D possibly TRBD1 on 6 matching bases. The CDR3 covers 13 residues. Germline loops: CDR1 SQVTM, CDR2 ANQGSEA. V lost 7 bases and J lost 1, with 13 bases in between. The CDR3 protein is CSASQGTNTEAFF. As DNA, the CDR3 is TGCAGCGCGAGCCAGGGGACGAACACTGAAGCTTTCTTT. The full variable domain, its missing parts supplied by reference TRBV29-1 and TRBJ1-1, is SAVISQKPSRDICQRGTSLTIQCQVDSQVTMMFWYRQQPGQSLTLIATANQGSEATYESGFVIDKFPISRPNLTFSTLTVSNMSPEDSSIYLCSASQGTNTEAFFGQGTRLTVV.

The chain uses TRBV7-2 and TRBJ1-5; D is unresolved. Germline CDR1 and CDR2: SGHTA and FQGNSA. This CDR3 region has 13 residues. Trimming stripped 3 bases from V and 5 bases from J, with 8 bases between. The CDR3 DNA reads TGTGCCAGCAGCTTCCGCATAGATCAGCCCCAGCATTTT. As protein: CASSFRIDQPQHF.